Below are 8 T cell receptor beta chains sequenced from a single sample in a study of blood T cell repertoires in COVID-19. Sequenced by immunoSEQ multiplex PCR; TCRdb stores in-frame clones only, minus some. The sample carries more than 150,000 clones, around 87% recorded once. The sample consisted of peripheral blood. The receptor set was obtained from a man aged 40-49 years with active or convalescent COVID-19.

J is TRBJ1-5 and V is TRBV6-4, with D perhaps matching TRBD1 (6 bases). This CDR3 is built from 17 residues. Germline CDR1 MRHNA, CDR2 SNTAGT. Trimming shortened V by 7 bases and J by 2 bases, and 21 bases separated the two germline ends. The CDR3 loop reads CASIQGHPGRGNQPQHF. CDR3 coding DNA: TGTGCCAGCATTCAGGGACACCCCGGTAGGGGCAATCAGCCCCAGCATTTT.

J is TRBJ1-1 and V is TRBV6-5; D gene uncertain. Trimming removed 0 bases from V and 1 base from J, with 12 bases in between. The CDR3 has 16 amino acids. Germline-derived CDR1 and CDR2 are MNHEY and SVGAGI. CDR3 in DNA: TGTGCCAGCAGTTACTCGATGCGGATAAAGAACACTGAAGCTTTCTTT. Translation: CASSYSMRIKNTEAFF.

The CDR3: CASSHRGPQIGYTF. CDR3 bases: TGCGCCAGCAGTCACCGAGGCCCTCAGATAGGCTACACCTTC. The genes are TRBV23-1 and TRBJ1-2; D remains unclear. TRBV23-1 carries the ORF label, with uncertain function. This CDR3 has 14 amino acids. V was cut by 3 bases and J by 8 bases, with 16 bases left in between.

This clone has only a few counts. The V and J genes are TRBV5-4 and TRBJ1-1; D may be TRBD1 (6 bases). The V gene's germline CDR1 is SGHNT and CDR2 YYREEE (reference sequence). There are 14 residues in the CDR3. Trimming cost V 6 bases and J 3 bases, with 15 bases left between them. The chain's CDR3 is CASTPTGMHTEAFF. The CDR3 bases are TGTGCCAGCACCCCGACAGGTATGCACACTGAAGCTTTCTTT.

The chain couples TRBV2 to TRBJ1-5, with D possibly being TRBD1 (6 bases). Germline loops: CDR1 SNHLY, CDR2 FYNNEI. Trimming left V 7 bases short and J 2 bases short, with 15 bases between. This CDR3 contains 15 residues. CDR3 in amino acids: CASTKEGVGNQPQHF. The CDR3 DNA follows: TGTGCCAGCACTAAAGAGGGGGTGGGCAATCAGCCCCAGCATTTT.

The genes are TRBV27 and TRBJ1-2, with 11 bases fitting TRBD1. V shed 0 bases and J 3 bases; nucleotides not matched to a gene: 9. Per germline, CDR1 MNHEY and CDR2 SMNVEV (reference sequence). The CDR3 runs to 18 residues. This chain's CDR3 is CASSLSRTGGYSYYGYTF. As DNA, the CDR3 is TGTGCCAGCAGTTTATCGAGGACAGGGGGCTATTCGTACTATGGCTACACCTTC.

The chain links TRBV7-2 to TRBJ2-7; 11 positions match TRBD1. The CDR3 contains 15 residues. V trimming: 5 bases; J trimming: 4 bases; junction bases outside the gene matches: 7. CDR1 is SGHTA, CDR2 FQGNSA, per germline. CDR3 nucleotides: TGTGCCAGCAGCCCAGGACAGGGGGCAGGATACGAGCAGTACTTC. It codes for CASSPGQGAGYEQYF.

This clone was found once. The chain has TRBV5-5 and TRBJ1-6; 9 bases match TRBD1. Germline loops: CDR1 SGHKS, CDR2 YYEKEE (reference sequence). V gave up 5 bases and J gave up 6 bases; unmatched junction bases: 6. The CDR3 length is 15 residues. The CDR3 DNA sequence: TGTGCCAGCAGGGGGGAGGGACAGGGTAATTCACCCCTCCACTTT. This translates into CASRGEGQGNSPLHF.